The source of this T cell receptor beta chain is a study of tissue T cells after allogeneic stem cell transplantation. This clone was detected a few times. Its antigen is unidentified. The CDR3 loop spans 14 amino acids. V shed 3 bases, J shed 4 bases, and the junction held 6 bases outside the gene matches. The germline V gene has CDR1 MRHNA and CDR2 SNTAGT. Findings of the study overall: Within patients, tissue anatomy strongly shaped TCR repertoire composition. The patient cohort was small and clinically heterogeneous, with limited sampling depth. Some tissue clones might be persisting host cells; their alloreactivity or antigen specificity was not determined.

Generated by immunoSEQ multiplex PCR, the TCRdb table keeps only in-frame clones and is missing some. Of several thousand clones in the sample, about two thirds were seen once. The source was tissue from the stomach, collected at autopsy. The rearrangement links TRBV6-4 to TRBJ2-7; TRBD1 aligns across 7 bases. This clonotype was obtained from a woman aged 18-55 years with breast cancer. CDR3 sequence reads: CASSEKGGFYEQYF. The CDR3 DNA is TGTGCCAGCAGTGAAAAAGGGGGCTTTTACGAGCAGTACTTC.